The 9 T cell receptor beta chains given below trace back to one sample, sequenced in a study of cytomegalovirus exposure and HLA in healthy donors. The PCR contained 60 Vbeta and 13 Jbeta primers. Clones were sequenced by immunoSEQ multiplex PCR, and TCRdb holds only the in-frame ones, with some missing. The data hold about 110,000 clones, with 75% to 80% observed a single time. Material: PBMCs. Receptors were obtained from a woman aged 25 to 39 in good health and CMV-seronegative.

The chain joins TRBV4-1 to TRBJ2-3, with 8 bases matching TRBD1. The CDR3 spans 16 residues. The J segment lost 0 bases and the V segment lost 3 bases, leaving 5 bases of the junction unmatched. CDR1 is MGHRA and CDR2 is YSYEKL in the germline V gene. The CDR3 loop reads CASSHPGQGSTDTQYF. The CDR3 DNA reads TGCGCCAGCAGCCACCCAGGACAGGGAAGCACAGATACGCAGTATTTT.

The CDR3 sequence: CASAGTSTDTQYF. The CDR3 DNA sequence: TGTGCCAGCGCGGGGACTAGCACAGATACGCAGTATTTT. This chain links TRBV6-5 with TRBJ2-3, with D maybe TRBD2 (6 bases). CDR1 and CDR2 from the germline V gene are MNHEY and SVGAGI. The CDR3 runs 13 residues. The V end was cut by 8 bases, the J end by 0 bases, with 9 bases between.

This rearrangement joins TRBV7-6 to TRBJ1-1; D may be TRBD1 (5 bases). Trimming took 6 bases from V and 4 from J, leaving 12 bases between them. The CDR3 is made up of 13 amino acids. CDR1 and CDR2 from the germline V gene are SGHVS and FNYEAQ. The CDR3 loop reads CASSPGVPTEAFF. The CDR3 DNA is TGTGCCAGCAGTCCGGGGGTCCCCACTGAAGCTTTCTTT. The full variable domain, in which reference TRBV7-6 and TRBJ1-1 provide the parts outside the CDR3, is GAGVSQSPRYKVTKRGQDVALRCDPISGHVSLYWYRQALGQGPEFLTYFNYEAQQDKSGLPNDRFSAERPEGSISTLTIQRTEQRDSAMYRCASSPGVPTEAFFGQGTRLTVV.

CDR3 sequence reads: CASSVRQGSLNEQFF. In nucleotides, the CDR3 is TGTGCCAGCAGCGTTAGACAGGGGTCTTTAAATGAGCAGTTCTTC. The chain employs TRBV9 and TRBJ2-1; TRBD1 matches at 8 bases. There are 15 residues in the CDR3. V was clipped by 2 bases and J by 7 bases; unmatched bases: 8. CDR1 and CDR2 from the germline V gene are SGDLS and YYNGEE.

The rearrangement links TRBV2 to TRBJ2-2; perhaps TRBD2 as D (6 bases). V lost 6 bases and J lost 1, with 9 bases in between. The CDR3 consists of 14 residues. In germline, CDR1 is SNHLY, CDR2 FYNNEI. The DNA for the CDR3 is TGTGCCAGCAGGGGACTGAAGAACACCGGGGAGCTGTTTTTT. Its translation: CASRGLKNTGELFF.

This clone was counted a few times. The chain combines TRBV15 with TRBJ2-1; D unclear. The CDR3 has 14 amino acids. CDR1 and CDR2 (germline): LNHNV, YYDKDF (reference sequence). The V and J ends lost 0 bases and 8 bases respectively, with 11 bases between them. The CDR3 DNA follows: TGTGCCACCAGCAGAGAATTAGAGGTGTATGAGCAGTTCTTC. This encodes CATSRELEVYEQFF.

The chain uses TRBV7-3 and TRBJ2-1; 12 positions match TRBD2. The CDR3 covers 16 residues. V gave up 4 bases and J gave up 3 bases; unmatched junction bases: 4. Germline V gene lookup returns CDR1 SGHTA and CDR2 FQGTGA. The CDR3 DNA reads TGTGCCAGCAGCTCCTCGACTAGCGGGAGCTACAATGAGCAGTTCTTC. Translation gives CASSSSTSGSYNEQFF. Supplemented by reference TRBV7-3 and TRBJ2-1, the full variable domain reads GAGVSQTPSNKVTEKGKYVELRCDPISGHTALYWYRQSLGQGPEFLIYFQGTGAADDSGLPNDRFFAVRPEGSVSTLKIQRTERGDSAVYLCASSSSTSGSYNEQFFGPGTRLTVL.

This rearrangement joins TRBV18 to TRBJ2-1; tentative D call: TRBD2 (5 bases). The CDR3 is 16 residues long. The V end was cut by 0 bases, the J end by 6 bases, with 15 bases between. Germline assignment: CDR1 KGHSH and CDR2 LQKENI. The CDR3 nucleotides read TGTGCCAGCTCACCACCCAACGGCGGGTCTAGCAATGAGCAGTTCTTC. Amino acids: CASSPPNGGSSNEQFF.

The chain recombines TRBV7-2 with TRBJ2-5; D is unclear. The CDR3 is 11 amino acids. Germline-derived CDR1 and CDR2 are SGHTA and FQGNSA. V lost 4 bases and J lost 3, with 3 bases in between. For the CDR3, the DNA is TGTGCCAGCAGCTCGGAAGAGACCCAGTACTTC. Translating gives CASSSEETQYF.